Listed below are T cell receptor beta chains from one sample, sequenced in a study of blood T cell repertoires in COVID-19. Sequencing was performed with immunoSEQ multiplex PCR; in TCRdb, only in-frame clones are kept and a portion is missing. The data hold 200,000 to 250,000 clones, with roughly 84% observed a single time. Sequenced input: peripheral blood. The receptors shown here come from a woman in her fifties or sixties who had recovered from COVID-19. CDR3s include the opening cysteine and the closing phenylalanine or tryptophan. The D gene is left open where the match is weak. Expanded clones are given a class, and other clones once, few, many or no size at all.

V,D,J,size,CDR3,DNA
TRBV3-1/TRBV3-2,TRBD1,TRBJ2-2,NA,CASSHSGQGNTGELFF,TGTGCCAGCAGCCACTCGGGACAGGGGAACACCGGGGAGCTGTTTTTT
TRBV19,NA,TRBJ2-3,NA,CASSMSGSSTDTQYF,TGTGCCAGTAGTATGAGCGGCAGTAGCACAGATACGCAGTATTTT
TRBV19,NA,TRBJ1-2,NA,CASSTTTLPGGYTF,TGTGCCAGTAGTACGACGACCCTCCCGGGGGGCTACACCTTC
TRBV3-1/TRBV3-2,NA,TRBJ1-1,NA,CASSPSLADTEAFF,TGTGCCAGCAGCCCCTCCCTTGCGGACACTGAAGCTTTCTTT
TRBV5-4,TRBD1,TRBJ1-1,NA,CASSWGRTGPAFF,TGTGCCAGCAGCTGGGGTAGGACAGGGCCGGCTTTCTTT
TRBV6-5,NA,TRBJ1-2,NA,CASRPDRGAYGYTF,TGTGCCAGCAGACCAGACCGGGGGGCCTATGGCTACACCTTC
TRBV5-1,TRBD2,TRBJ2-5,few,CASSLAGLGETQYF,TGCGCCAGCAGCTTGGCCGGACTAGGAGAGACCCAGTACTTC
TRBV4-3,TRBD1,TRBJ2-5,once,CASSLRDRETQYF,TGCGCCAGCAGCCTCCGGGACAGAGAGACCCAGTACTTC
TRBV6-6,TRBD1,TRBJ1-1,NA,CASGTAPFF,TGTGCCAGCGGGACAGCTCCCTTCTTT
TRBV5-6,TRBD1,TRBJ1-5,once,CASSLYGGTDSNQPQHF,TGTGCCAGCAGCTTATATGGGGGGACAGATAGCAATCAGCCCCAGCATTTT
TRBV13,NA,TRBJ2-3,once,CASAEAGDTQYF,TGTGCCAGCGCAGAGGCAGGGGATACGCAGTATTTT
TRBV2,NA,TRBJ2-7,NA,CASSEPTASYEQYF,TGTGCCAGCAGTGAACCGACAGCTTCCTACGAGCAGTACTTC
TRBV30,TRBD1,TRBJ1-1,few,CAREGRGEDTEAFF,TGTGCCAGGGAGGGCAGGGGGGAGGACACTGAAGCTTTCTTT
TRBV4-2,TRBD2,TRBJ2-5,medium-sized,CASSQNGGAQETQYF,TGTGCCAGCAGCCAGAACGGGGGGGCCCAAGAGACCCAGTACTTC
TRBV7-9,NA,TRBJ1-4,NA,CASSLGQGYEKLFF,TGTGCCAGCAGCTTAGGGCAGGGGTACGAAAAACTGTTTTTT
TRBV5-8,TRBD2,TRBJ2-7,few,CASSAGTSGGPYEQYF,TGTGCCAGCAGCGCCGGGACTAGCGGGGGGCCCTACGAGCAGTACTTC
TRBV5-8,NA,TRBJ2-1,few,CASSLGRTDYNEQFF,TGTGCCAGCAGCTTGGGAAGGACAGATTACAATGAGCAGTTCTTC
TRBV5-4,TRBD1,TRBJ2-7,NA,CASRTGTESYEQYF,TGTGCCAGCAGAACCGGGACAGAATCATACGAGCAGTACTTC
TRBV5-6,NA,TRBJ1-1,NA,CASSLRTEENTEAFF,TGTGCCAGCAGTTTACGGACAGAAGAGAACACTGAAGCTTTCTTT
TRBV6-1,NA,TRBJ1-1,NA,CASSERQPSMSGDTEAFF,TGTGCCAGCAGTGAACGACAGCCCTCAATGAGTGGGGACACTGAAGCTTTCTTT